A single sample is the source of the 20 T cell receptor beta chains below, sequenced in a study of blood T cells in healthy people across ages. PCR was performed a second time for about 7 to 11 cycles using a sample-barcoded 5' primer and a J-beta primer mix. TCRdb re-analysed the 5' RACE reads in MiXCR, keeping a single row per CDR3 protein. The sample holds around 800,000 distinct CDR3 sequences; approximately 44% are singletons and the top ten take about 19%. The sample was blood. The receptors derive from a man in his sixties in good health.

This chain joins TRBV6-2 or TRBV6-3 and TRBJ2-4; D ambiguous. The end of the DNA aligns better with TRBJ2-5, so the J call may be wrong. The CDR3 covers 16 residues. The germline gives CDR1 MNHEY, CDR2 SVGEGT. In DNA, the CDR3 is TGTGCCAGCAGTTACGTTCGGAGTTCCCCCTCGGAGACCCAGTACTTC. Protein: CASSYVRSSPSETQYF.

This clonotype has at least ten counts. The CDR3 nucleotides read TGTGCCACCAGCAGACCCCGGGACAGGGGTTGGGAGACCCAGTACTTC. This sequence encodes CATSRPRDRGWETQYF. This chain joins TRBV15 and TRBJ2-5; 10 nucleotides line up with TRBD1. This CDR3 has 16 residues. Germline loops: CDR1 LNHNV, CDR2 YYDKDF (reference sequence). The J segment lost 5 bases and the V segment lost 2 bases, leaving 8 bases of the junction unmatched.

The CDR3 region has the DNA TGTGCCAGCAGCTTAGATTGGTGGGGAAAGGCGGGACAGGGTATCCACGAGCAGTACTTC. Translating gives CASSLDWWGKAGQGIHEQYF. The chain uses TRBV7-9 and TRBJ2-7; 9 bases line up with TRBD1. Germline CDR1 SEHNR, CDR2 FQNEAQ (reference sequence). There are 20 residues in the CDR3. V shed 1 base, J shed 5 bases, and the junction held 21 bases outside the gene matches.

This chain joins TRBV15 and TRBJ1-1; D unclear. CDR1 and CDR2 (germline): LNHNV, YYDKDF (reference sequence). V lost 0 bases, J lost 7 bases, and 9 bases lay in between. CDR3 length: 13 residues. CDR3 nucleotide sequence: TGTGCCACCAGCAGAGATCCGAGAATTGAAGCTTTCTTT. As protein: CATSRDPRIEAFF. Drawing the rest from reference TRBV15 and TRBJ1-1, the complete variable domain is DAMVIQNPRYQVTQFGKPVTLSCSQTLNHNVMYWYQQKSSQAPKLLFHYYDKDFNNEADTPDNFQSRRPNTSFCFLDIRSPGLGDTAMYLCATSRDPRIEAFFGQGTRLTVV.

The rearrangement joins TRBV28 to TRBJ2-7; 10 bases agree with TRBD1. V shed 5 bases and J 3 bases; nucleotides not matched to a gene: 13. Germline loops: CDR1 MDHEN, CDR2 SYDVKM. The CDR3 runs 17 residues. The CDR3 spells CASSLLRGTGVNYEQYF. The CDR3 bases are TGTGCCAGCAGTCTACTTAGGGGGACAGGGGTTAACTACGAGCAGTACTTC.

The chain carries TRBV3-1 and TRBJ2-5; 9 bases are a match to TRBD1. Judging by the DNA end, TRBJ2-7 fits better; the J call may be wrong. This CDR3 region has 15 residues. Per germline, CDR1 LGHDT and CDR2 YNNKEL (reference sequence). CDR3 sequence reads: CASSRIGTGYNEQYF. The CDR3 DNA reads as TGTGCCAGCAGCCGAATCGGGACAGGGTATAACGAGCAGTACTTC.

This chain links TRBV10-1 with TRBJ1-1; possibly TRBD1 for D (5 bases). Trimming took 2 bases from V and 12 from J, leaving 16 bases between them. Germline values: CDR1 WNHNN, CDR2 SYGVQD (reference sequence). The CDR3 has 13 residues. This CDR3 reads CASSERLDRETFF. In nucleotides, the CDR3 is TGCGCCAGCAGTGAGCGCCTAGACAGAGAAACTTTCTTT.

This clonotype has a handful of counts. V usage is TRBV20-1 and J usage is TRBJ2-7; 10 bases line up with TRBD2. The germline gives CDR1 DFQATT, CDR2 SNEGSKA (reference sequence). J gave up 6 bases and V 2 bases, and 7 bases lay outside the gene matches. This CDR3 has 14 residues. The CDR3 bases are TGCAGTGCTAGATGGAGCGGGGGGGCTGTCGAGCAGTACTTC. It codes for CSARWSGGAVEQYF.

This clonotype was picked up a small number of times. This chain joins TRBV7-2 and TRBJ1-6, with a weak D call TRBD1 (6 bases). CDR1 and CDR2 from the germline V gene are SGHTA and FQGNSA. The length of the CDR3 is 17 residues. The V and J ends lost 3 bases and 5 bases respectively, with 17 bases between them. The CDR3 reads CASSFRQGNLDNSPLHF. CDR3 DNA: TGTGCCAGCAGCTTTAGGCAGGGGAATTTGGATAATTCACCCCTCCACTTT.

The CDR3 reads CSASPSGLSNPIIQETQYF. The CDR3 DNA reads TGCAGTGCCTCCCCCTCGGGATTATCAAACCCAATAATCCAAGAGACCCAGTACTTC. J is TRBJ2-5 and V is TRBV20-1, with TRBD2 as a possible D gene (5 bases). Germline CDR1 is DFQATT and CDR2 is SNEGSKA (reference sequence). Trimming pared 6 bases from V and 1 base from J, leaving 30 bases between. This CDR3 contains 19 residues.

This clonotype was seen only a few times. The CDR3 DNA follows: TGCAGTGCTAGAGACCCCCGGCCAGACTACGAGCAGTACTTC. The encoded protein is CSARDPRPDYEQYF. V is TRBV20-1 and J is TRBJ2-7, with D unresolved. Per the germline V gene, CDR1 is DFQATT and CDR2 is SNEGSKA (reference sequence). This CDR3 spans 14 amino acids. V dropped 0 bases and J dropped 3 bases, with 12 bases sitting between them.

This chain's CDR3 is CASSFLRDEQFF. The DNA for the CDR3 is TGTGCCAGCAGCTTTCTCAGGGATGAGCAGTTCTTC. V gene TRBV5-6 combines with J gene TRBJ2-1, with D tentatively TRBD1 (5 bases). Germline CDR1 and CDR2: SGHDT and YYEEEE. This CDR3 has 12 residues. Trimming pared 2 bases from V and 8 bases from J, leaving 8 bases between.

Turning to this clonotype: Relative to the germline gene, one junction end is altered; a read error may explain this. The chain uses TRBV30 and TRBJ1-6; 8 nucleotides match TRBD1. CDR3 size: 13 residues. The germline CDR1 and CDR2 sequences are GTSNPN and SVGIG (reference sequence). The CDR3 reads CVWTGQVNSPLHF. The CDR3 DNA sequence: TGTGTCTGGACGGGACAGGTTAATTCACCCCTCCACTTT. Together with reference TRBV30 and TRBJ1-6, the CDR3 gives the full variable domain: SQTIHQWPATLVQPVGSPLSLECTVEGTSNPNLYWYRQAAGRGLQLLFYSVGIGQISSEVPQNLSASRPQDRQFILSSKKLLLSDSGFYLCVWTGQVNSPLHFGNGTRLTVT.

The V and J genes are TRBV6-5 and TRBJ2-2; no firm D call. The CDR3 extends over 19 amino acids. Germline CDR1 reads MNHEY; CDR2 reads SVGAGI. The ends were cut back, 4 bases at V and 3 bases at J, with 24 bases in the middle. This CDR3 is CASSSSETLAIHYTGELFF. DNA of the CDR3: TGTGCCAGCAGTTCCTCCGAGACCCTCGCCATTCATTACACCGGGGAGCTGTTTTTT.

The sample holds a few counts of this clonotype. This sequence joins TRBV5-1 and TRBJ2-1; D might be TRBD2 (6 bases). The CDR3 is 16 amino acids. Germline V gene data show CDR1 as SGHRS and CDR2 as YFSETQ. Trimming cost V 4 bases and J 7 bases, with 21 bases left between them. CDR3 residues: CASSIPSVEDGNEQFF. CDR3 in DNA: TGCGCCAGCAGCATACCTAGCGTCGAGGATGGGAATGAGCAGTTCTTC.

The chain employs TRBV25-1 and TRBJ1-1, with D hard to call. Germline lookup yields CDR1 MGHDK and CDR2 SYGVNS. V lost 7 bases, J lost 11 bases, and 14 bases lay in between. This CDR3 comprises 11 residues. The CDR3 loop reads CASTRQGKAFF. As DNA, the CDR3 is TGTGCCAGCACGAGGCAAGGAAAGGCTTTCTTT.

The chain recombines TRBV6-6 with TRBJ2-5; D might be TRBD2 (6 bases). V dropped 6 bases and J dropped 0 bases, with 11 bases sitting between them. This CDR3 spans 14 amino acids. The V gene's germline CDR1 is MNHNY and CDR2 SVGAGI (reference sequence). In DNA form, the CDR3 reads TGTGCCAGCAGCGCGGGGCGAAACCAAGAGACCCAGTACTTC. Amino acids: CASSAGRNQETQYF.

The V gene is TRBV11-3, the J gene TRBJ2-1; TRBD2 is a possible D gene (7 bases). CDR1 is SGHNT and CDR2 is YENEEA in the germline V gene. The CDR3 length is 15 residues. The V end lost 5 bases, the J end lost 4 bases, and 15 bases lay between the germline ends. This CDR3 is CASSPSRGAYNEQFF. CDR3 sequence (DNA): TGTGCCAGCAGCCCCTCTCGGGGGGCATACAATGAGCAGTTCTTC.

This chain links TRBV18 with TRBJ1-1; TRBD1 aligns across 7 bases. Germline CDR1 and CDR2: KGHSH and LQKENI. CDR3 length equals 14 residues. Germline trimming cut 5 bases from V and 4 bases from J; bases unmatched to any gene: 7. CDR3 residues: CASSKDREFTEAFF. The CDR3 nucleotides are TGTGCCAGCTCAAAAGACAGGGAGTTCACTGAAGCTTTCTTT.

This clonotype was found once. The chain couples TRBV27 to TRBJ1-5, with D uncertain. With 0 bases removed from V and 4 bases from J, the gap between germline ends came to 10 bases. Germline-derived CDR1 and CDR2 are MNHEY and SMNVEV (reference sequence). This CDR3 is 15 amino acids long. The CDR3 DNA sequence: TGTGCCAGCAGTTTATCCTATGGACGGAATCAGCCCCAGCATTTT. Its translation is CASSLSYGRNQPQHF.